The clone carrying this TCR beta chain was counted many times. The antigen is undetermined. This beta chain is off target for a library built for alpha chains, so its abundance means little. The data stem from a study of spatial heterogeneity in lung cancer. Whole-study results and caveats: Tumoral mutation counts were tracked by counts of expanded intratumoral alpha and beta TCRs.

The V gene's germline CDR1 is DFQATT and CDR2 SNEGSKA (reference sequence). Trimming cost V 0 bases and J 2 bases, with 8 bases left between them. This CDR3 contains 14 residues. The time point is: sample taken at primary tumor resection. Samples were obtained from approximately 76 donors, all untreated early-stage non-small cell lung cancer patients. TCR cDNA molecules each had a unique molecular identifier. TCRdb ran MiXCR on the 5' RACE reads and lists one entry per CDR3 protein. This table has 8,000 or so distinct CDR3 sequences, about an eighth appearing once. The sequence derives from a male donor with early-stage non-small cell lung cancer. Specimen: lung tumor tissue, collected at surgery. The chain couples TRBV20-1 to TRBJ1-3; D remains ambiguous. The CDR3 loop reads CSARDLATGNTIYF. The CDR3, as DNA: TGCAGTGCTAGAGATTTAGCAACTGGAAACACCATATATTTT.